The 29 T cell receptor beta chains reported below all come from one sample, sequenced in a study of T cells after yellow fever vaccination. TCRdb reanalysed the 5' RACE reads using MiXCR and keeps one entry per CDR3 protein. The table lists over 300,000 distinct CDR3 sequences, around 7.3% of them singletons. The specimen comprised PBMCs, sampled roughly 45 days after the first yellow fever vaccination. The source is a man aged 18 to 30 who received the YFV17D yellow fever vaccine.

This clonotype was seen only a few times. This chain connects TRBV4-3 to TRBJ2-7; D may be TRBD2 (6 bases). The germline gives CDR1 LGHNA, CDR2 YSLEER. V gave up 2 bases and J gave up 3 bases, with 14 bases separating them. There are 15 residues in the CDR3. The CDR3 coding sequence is TGCGCCAGCAGCCAAAGGGCCGGGAGCAACTACGAGCAGTACTTC. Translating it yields CASSQRAGSNYEQYF.

CDR3 amino acids: CASSFTVNTEAFF. CDR3 in DNA: TGTGCCAGCAGTTTCACAGTGAACACTGAAGCTTTCTTT. This chain joins TRBV7-9 and TRBJ1-1; D not certain. The length of the CDR3 is 13 residues. Germline loops: CDR1 SEHNR, CDR2 FQNEAQ (reference sequence). V gave up 6 bases and J gave up 0 bases, with 8 bases separating them.

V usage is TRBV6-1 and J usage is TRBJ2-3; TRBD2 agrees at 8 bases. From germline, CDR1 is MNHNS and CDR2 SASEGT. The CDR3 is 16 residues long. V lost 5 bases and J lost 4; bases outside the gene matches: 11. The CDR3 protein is CASSPQTGGHPDTQYF. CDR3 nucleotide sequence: TGTGCCAGCAGTCCCCAAACGGGGGGGCACCCAGATACGCAGTATTTT.

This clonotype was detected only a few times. The CDR3 region has the DNA TGTGCCAGCAGGGCCCTAGGGGGTTTGGGAGATACGCAGTATTTT. Translated: CASRALGGLGDTQYF. The chain joins TRBV6-1 to TRBJ2-3; D possibly corresponds to TRBD1 (6 bases). Germline V gene data show CDR1 as MNHNS and CDR2 as SASEGT. V dropped 6 bases and J dropped 5 bases, with 18 bases sitting between them. This CDR3 region has 15 residues.

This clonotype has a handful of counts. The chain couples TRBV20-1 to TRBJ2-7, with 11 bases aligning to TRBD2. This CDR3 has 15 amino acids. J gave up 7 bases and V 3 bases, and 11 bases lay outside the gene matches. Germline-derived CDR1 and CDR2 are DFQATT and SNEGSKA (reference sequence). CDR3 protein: CSASTPTSGDQEQYF. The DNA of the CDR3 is TGCAGTGCTAGCACACCGACTAGCGGGGATCAGGAGCAGTACTTC.

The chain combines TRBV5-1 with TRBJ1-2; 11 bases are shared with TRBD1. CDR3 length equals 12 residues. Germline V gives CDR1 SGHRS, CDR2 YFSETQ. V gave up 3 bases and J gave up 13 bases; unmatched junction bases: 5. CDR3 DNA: TGCGCCAGCAGCTGGACAGGGGGCGCATCCACCTTC. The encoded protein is CASSWTGGASTF.

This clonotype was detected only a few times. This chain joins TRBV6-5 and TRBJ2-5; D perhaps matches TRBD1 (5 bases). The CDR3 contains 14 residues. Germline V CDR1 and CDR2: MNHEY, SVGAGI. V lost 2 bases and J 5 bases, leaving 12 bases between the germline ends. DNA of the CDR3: TGTGCCAGCAGTTACGGTTGGGGCCGCGAGACCCAGTACTTC. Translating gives CASSYGWGRETQYF.

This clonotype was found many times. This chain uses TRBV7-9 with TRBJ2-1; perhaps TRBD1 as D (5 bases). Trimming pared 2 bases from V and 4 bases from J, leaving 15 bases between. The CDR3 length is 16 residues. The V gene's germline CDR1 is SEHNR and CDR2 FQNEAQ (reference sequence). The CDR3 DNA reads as TGTGCCAGCAGCTTAAGTAAGGGGATAAGATACAATGAGCAGTTCTTC. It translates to CASSLSKGIRYNEQFF.

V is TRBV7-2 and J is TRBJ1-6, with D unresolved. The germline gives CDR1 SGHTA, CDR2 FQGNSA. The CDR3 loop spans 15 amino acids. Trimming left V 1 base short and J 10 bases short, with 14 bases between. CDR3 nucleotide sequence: TGTGCCAGCAGCTTAGATGGCCAGTCCTACTCACCCCTCCACTTT. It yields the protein CASSLDGQSYSPLHF.

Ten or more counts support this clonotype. The CDR3 region has the DNA TGTGCCAGCAGCCCTGGGGACCTAAGAGAAAAACTGTTTTTT. This gives the protein CASSPGDLREKLFF. The chain is built from TRBV12-3 or TRBV12-4 and TRBJ1-4, with D perhaps matching TRBD1 (5 bases). V lost 6 bases and J lost 8, with 16 bases in between. The CDR3 length is 14 residues.

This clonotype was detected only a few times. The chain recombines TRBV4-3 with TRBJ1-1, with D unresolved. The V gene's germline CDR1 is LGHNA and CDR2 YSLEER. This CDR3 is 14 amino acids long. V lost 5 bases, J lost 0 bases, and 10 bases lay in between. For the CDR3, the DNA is TGCGCCAGCAGCTCACGTACCTTGAACACTGAAGCTTTCTTT. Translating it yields CASSSRTLNTEAFF.

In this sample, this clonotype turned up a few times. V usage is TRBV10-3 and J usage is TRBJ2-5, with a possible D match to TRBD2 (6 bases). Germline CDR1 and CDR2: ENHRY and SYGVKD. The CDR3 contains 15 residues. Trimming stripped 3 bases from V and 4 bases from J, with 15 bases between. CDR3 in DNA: TGTGCCATCAGTGAAGGAGGGGCTGGACGAGAGACCCAGTACTTC. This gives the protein CAISEGGAGRETQYF.

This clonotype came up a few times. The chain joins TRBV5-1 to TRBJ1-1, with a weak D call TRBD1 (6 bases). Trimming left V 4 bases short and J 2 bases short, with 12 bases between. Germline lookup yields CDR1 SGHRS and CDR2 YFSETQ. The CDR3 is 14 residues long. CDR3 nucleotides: TGCGCCAGCAGCCCCAACAGGGACAACACTGAAGCTTTCTTT. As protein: CASSPNRDNTEAFF.

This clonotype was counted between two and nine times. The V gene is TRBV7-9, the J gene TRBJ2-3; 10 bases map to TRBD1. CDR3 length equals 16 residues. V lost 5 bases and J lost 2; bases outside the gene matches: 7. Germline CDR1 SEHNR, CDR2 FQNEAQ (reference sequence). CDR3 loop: CASSPGTGEPTDTQYF. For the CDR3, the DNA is TGTGCCAGCAGCCCTGGGACAGGGGAACCCACAGATACGCAGTATTTT.

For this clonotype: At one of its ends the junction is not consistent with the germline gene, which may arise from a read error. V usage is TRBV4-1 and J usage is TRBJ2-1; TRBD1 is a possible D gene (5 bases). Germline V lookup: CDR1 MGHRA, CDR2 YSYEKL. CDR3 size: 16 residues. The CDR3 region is CSSKPGLGFSYNEQFF. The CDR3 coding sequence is TGCTCCAGCAAGCCAGGGCTGGGGTTCTCCTACAATGAGCAGTTCTTC.

CDR3 in DNA: TGCAGTGCTAGGATCCTAGCGGTCTACAATGAGCAGTTCTTC. Protein sequence: CSARILAVYNEQFF. The V and J genes are TRBV20-1 and TRBJ2-1, with 7 bases aligning to TRBD2. Per germline, CDR1 DFQATT and CDR2 SNEGSKA (reference sequence). The CDR3 covers 14 residues. V shed 3 bases, J shed 3 bases, and the junction held 5 bases outside the gene matches.

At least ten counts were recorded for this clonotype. CDR3 nucleotide sequence: TGTGCCAGCAGCCGTAATCTCGGGACAGACTACGAGCAGTACTTC. Translation: CASSRNLGTDYEQYF. The rearrangement uses TRBV7-6 and TRBJ2-7; 7 nucleotides match TRBD1. Trimming took 5 bases from V and 3 from J; bases not matched to a gene: 10. The CDR3 runs to 15 residues. The germline V gene has CDR1 SGHVS and CDR2 FNYEAQ.

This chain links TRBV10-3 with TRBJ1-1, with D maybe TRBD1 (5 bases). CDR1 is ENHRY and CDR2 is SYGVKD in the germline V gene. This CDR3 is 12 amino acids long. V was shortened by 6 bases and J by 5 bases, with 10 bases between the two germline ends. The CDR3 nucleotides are TGTGCCATCAGGGAGGGGAGGACTGAAGCTTTCTTT. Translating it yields CAIREGRTEAFF.

CDR3 amino acids: CASSYTGGGEQYV. The CDR3 DNA follows: TGTGCCAGCAGTTACACCGGGGGCGGGGAGCAGTACGTC. The rearrangement links TRBV6-6 to TRBJ2-7, with D tentatively TRBD1 or TRBD2 (6 bases each). CDR3 length: 13 residues. The germline gives CDR1 MNHNY, CDR2 SVGAGI (reference sequence). The V end was cut by 2 bases, the J end by 7 bases, with 12 bases between.

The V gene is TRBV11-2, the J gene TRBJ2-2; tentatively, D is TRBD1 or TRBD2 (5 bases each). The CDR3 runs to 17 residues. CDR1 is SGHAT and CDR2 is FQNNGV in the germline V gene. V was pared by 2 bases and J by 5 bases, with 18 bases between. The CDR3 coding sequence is TGTGCCAGCAGCTTAAGATATCCCGGGACCACAACCGGGGAGCTGTTTTTT. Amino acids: CASSLRYPGTTTGELFF.

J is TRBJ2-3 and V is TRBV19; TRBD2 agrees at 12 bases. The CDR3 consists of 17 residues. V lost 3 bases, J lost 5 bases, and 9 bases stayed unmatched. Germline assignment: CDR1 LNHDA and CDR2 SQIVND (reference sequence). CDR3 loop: CASSIPRTSGDGDTQYF. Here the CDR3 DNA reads TGTGCCAGTAGTATCCCCCGGACTAGCGGGGATGGAGATACGCAGTATTTT.

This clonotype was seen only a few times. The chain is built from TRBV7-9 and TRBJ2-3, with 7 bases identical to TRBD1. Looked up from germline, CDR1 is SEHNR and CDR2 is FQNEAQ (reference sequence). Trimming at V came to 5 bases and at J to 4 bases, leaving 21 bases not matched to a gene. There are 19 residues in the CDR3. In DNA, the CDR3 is TGTGCCAGCAGCAGCTACAGGACCTCGACAGGGCGATGGGCAGATACGCAGTATTTT. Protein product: CASSSYRTSTGRWADTQYF.

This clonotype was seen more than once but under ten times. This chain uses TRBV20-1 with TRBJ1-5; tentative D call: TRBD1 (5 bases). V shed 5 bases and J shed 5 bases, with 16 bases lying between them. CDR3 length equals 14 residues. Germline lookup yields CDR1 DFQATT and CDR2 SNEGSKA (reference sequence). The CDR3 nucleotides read TGCAGTGCTTGCCGTGAGGGGATCGATCAGCCCCAGCATTTT. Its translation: CSACREGIDQPQHF.

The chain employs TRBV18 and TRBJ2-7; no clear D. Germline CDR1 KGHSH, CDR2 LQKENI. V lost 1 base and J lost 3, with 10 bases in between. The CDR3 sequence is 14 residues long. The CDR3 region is CASSPLGSSYEQYV. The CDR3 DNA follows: TGTGCCAGCTCACCACTAGGCTCGAGCTACGAGCAGTACGTC.

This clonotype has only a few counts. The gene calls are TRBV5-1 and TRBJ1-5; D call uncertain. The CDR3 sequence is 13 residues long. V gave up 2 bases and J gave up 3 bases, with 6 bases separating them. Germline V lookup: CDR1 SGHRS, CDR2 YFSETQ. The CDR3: CASSLESNQPQHF. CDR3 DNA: TGCGCCAGCAGCTTAGAATCCAATCAGCCCCAGCATTTT.

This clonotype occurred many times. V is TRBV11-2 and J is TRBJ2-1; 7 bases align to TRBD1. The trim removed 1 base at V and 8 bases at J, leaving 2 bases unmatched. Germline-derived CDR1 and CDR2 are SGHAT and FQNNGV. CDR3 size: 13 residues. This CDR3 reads CASSLGQGYEQFF. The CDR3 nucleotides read TGTGCCAGCAGCTTAGGACAGGGCTATGAGCAGTTCTTC.

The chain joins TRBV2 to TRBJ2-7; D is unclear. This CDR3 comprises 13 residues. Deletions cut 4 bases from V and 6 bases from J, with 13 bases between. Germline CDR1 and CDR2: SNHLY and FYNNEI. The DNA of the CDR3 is TGTGCCAGCAGTGTAGATTACGCATTCGAGCAGTACGTC. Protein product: CASSVDYAFEQYV.

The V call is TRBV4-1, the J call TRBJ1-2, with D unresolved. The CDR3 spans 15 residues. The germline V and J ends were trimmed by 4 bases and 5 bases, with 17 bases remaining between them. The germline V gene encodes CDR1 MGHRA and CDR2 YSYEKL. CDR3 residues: CASSPRQSEGYGYTF. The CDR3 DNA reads TGCGCCAGCAGCCCCAGACAATCCGAAGGGTATGGCTACACCTTC.

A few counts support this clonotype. CDR3 sequence (DNA): TGTGCCATCACAGAGTCGGGGACAGATACGCAGTATTTT. It translates to CAITESGTDTQYF. The rearrangement links TRBV10-3 to TRBJ2-3; TRBD2 might be the D (5 bases). V lost 7 bases to trimming and J lost 3 bases, with 11 bases between them. The CDR3 totals 13 residues. Germline CDR1 is ENHRY and CDR2 is SYGVKD.